Listed below are T cell receptor beta chains from one sample, sequenced in a study of T-cell reconstitution after alpha-beta-depleted transplantation in children. MiXCR, run by TCRdb on the PCR reads, gives a single entry per CDR3 protein. The sample has a few hundred thousand distinct CDR3 sequences; around 10% are singletons. Here the sequenced sample was PBMCs, taken before TCRalphabeta/CD19-depleted stem cell transplant. All receptors derive from a boy under three years old with acute myeloid leukemia, due to receive a stem cell transplant. Each CDR3 is given with its conserved first and last residue. A D gene is named only where the DNA matches it firmly. Clone size appears in some rows only: once, few, many, or a class for an expanded clone.

length	J	size	D	V	DNA	CDR3
15	TRBJ2-2	-	-	TRBV27	TGTGCCAGCAGTTTATCGAGGACCGCGCCCGGGGAGCTGTTTTTT	CASSLSRTAPGELFF
16	TRBJ2-7	many	TRBD2	TRBV7-9	TGTGCCAGCAGCTCCCAGGGGCGGGAGGCCGCCTACGAGCAGTACTTC	CASSSQGREAAYEQYF
13	TRBJ2-7	many	TRBD2	TRBV29-1	TGCAGCGTTGCCGGACTAGCGGGAGCCGAGCAGTACTTC	CSVAGLAGAEQYF
16	TRBJ2-1	-	-	TRBV4-3	TGCGCCAGCAGCCATGTAGACAGGCCGCTCTACAATGAGCAGTTCTTC	CASSHVDRPLYNEQFF
16	TRBJ2-3	many	-	TRBV4-2	TGTGCCAGCAGCCACAAGGGAAGGGGGGTCCCAGATACGCAGTATTTT	CASSHKGRGVPDTQYF
18	TRBJ1-5	many	TRBD1	TRBV11-1	TGTGCCAGCAGCTTAGATTGGACAGGGGGCCGTAGCAATCAGCCCCAGCATTTT	CASSLDWTGGRSNQPQHF
13	TRBJ2-3	many	-	TRBV11-2	TGTGCCAGCACCCTCGGATGGACAGATACGCAGTATTTT	CASTLGWTDTQYF
14	TRBJ2-3	many	TRBD2	TRBV7-2	TGTGCCAGCAGCAAGACTAGCGGGAGGGATACGCAGTATTTT	CASSKTSGRDTQYF
14	TRBJ1-1	many	-	TRBV7-2	TGTGCCAGCAGCAAAGGGGACCTGAACACTGAAGCTTTCTTT	CASSKGDLNTEAFF
13	TRBJ2-5	many	TRBD2	TRBV29-1	TGCAGCGTTGGCGGGGGGGACCAAGAGACCCAGTACTTC	CSVGGGDQETQYF
14	TRBJ2-3	many	TRBD1	TRBV20-1	TGCAGTGTTCAGACAGGGCTGGTCACAGATACGCAGTATTTT	CSVQTGLVTDTQYF
15	TRBJ1-2	many	-	TRBV7-2	TGTGCCAGCAGCTATTGTTCTTCAGCTAACTATGGCTACACCTTC	CASSYCSSANYGYTF
16	TRBJ1-4	few	TRBD1	TRBV7-2	TGTGCCAGCAGCGCTGGACAGGGGGGCGTTAATGAAAAACTGTTTTTT	CASSAGQGGVNEKLFF
11	TRBJ2-7	many	-	TRBV3-1	TGTGCCAGCAGCCAATACTACGAGCAGTACTTC	CASSQYYEQYF
12	TRBJ1-1	-	-	TRBV6-5	TGTGCCAGCAGTGCCACAGCCACTGAAGCTTTCTTT	CASSATATEAFF
15	TRBJ2-1	few	-	TRBV5-1	TGCGCCAGCAGCTTGGGTGAGTCACGCTACAATGAGCAGTTCTTC	CASSLGESRYNEQFF
14	TRBJ2-7	-	-	TRBV7-6	TGTGCCAGGTGCCAGTGGTGGTCTCCTTACGAGCAGTACTTC	CARCQWWSPYEQYF
13	TRBJ1-4	many	TRBD1	TRBV5-1	TGCGCCAGCAGCTTCCGGGACAGTGATGAACTGTTTTTT	CASSFRDSDELFF
16	TRBJ2-3	few	-	TRBV7-6	TGTGCCAGCAGCCCCCTGCGGCGGGTGAACACAGATACGCAGTATTTT	CASSPLRRVNTDTQYF
17	TRBJ2-2	-	TRBD2	TRBV5-1	TGCGCCAGCAGCTTGGGACTAGCGGGAGCAGGTACCGGGGACCTGTTTTTT	CASSLGLAGAGTGDLFF
16	TRBJ2-6	-	-	TRBV4-3	TGCGCCAGCAGCCAGCCCCGCAGGGCTGGGGCCAACGTCCTGACTTTC	CASSQPRRAGANVLTF
14	TRBJ2-7	many	TRBD1	TRBV7-2	TGTGCCAGCAGCCTTCCGAGACAGGGGTACGAGCAGTACTTC	CASSLPRQGYEQYF
14	TRBJ1-5	many	-	TRBV5-1	TGCGCCAGCAGCTTGGGGGGACTCAATCAGCCCCAGCATTTT	CASSLGGLNQPQHF
11	TRBJ1-1	many	-	TRBV28	TGTGCCAGCAGATCGGTCACTGAAGCTTTCTTT	CASRSVTEAFF
12	TRBJ2-7	many	-	TRBV10-3	TGTGCCATCAGTCCCAGTAACTACGAGCAGTACTTC	CAISPSNYEQYF
17	TRBJ1-6	many	-	TRBV6-5	TGTGCCAGCAGTTACGTTCAGGGGTTGATTGGCGGTTCACCCCTCCACTTT	CASSYVQGLIGGSPLHF
13	TRBJ2-1	many	-	TRBV4-1	TGCGCCAGCAGCCTCCCCGGCTCTAGGAGGCAGTTCTTC	CASSLPGSRRQFF
19	TRBJ1-6	-	TRBD1	TRBV5-1	TGCGCCAGCAGCTTGCGGGGACAGGGGATTAGCTCCTATAATTCACCCCTCCACTTT	CASSLRGQGISSYNSPLHF
17	TRBJ2-4	once	TRBD2	TRBV7-3	TGTGCCAGCAGGAAAACCCTTAGCGGGAGGAGCAAAAACATTCAGTACTTC	CASRKTLSGRSKNIQYF
16	TRBJ2-3	many	TRBD1	TRBV11-2	TGTGCCAGCAGCCTGCCCCGGGACAGACGCACAGATACGCAGTATTTT	CASSLPRDRRTDTQYF
14	TRBJ2-3	many	-	TRBV7-6	TGTGCCAGCAAGGCCCTGCTCAGCACAGATACGCAGTATTTT	CASKALLSTDTQYF
15	TRBJ2-1	many	-	TRBV6-5	TGTGCCAGCAGTTATGAAGCGGGCTCCTACAATGAGCAGTTCTTC	CASSYEAGSYNEQFF
18	TRBJ2-4	many	-	TRBV21-1	TGTGCCAGCAGCAGGCCGTATGTAACGGGTTTAGCCAAAAACATTCAGTACTTC	CASSRPYVTGLAKNIQYF
14	TRBJ1-5	few	TRBD1	TRBV2	TGTGCCAGCAGAGACAGGGGGGACAATCAGCCCCAGCATTTT	CASRDRGDNQPQHF
13	TRBJ1-5	many	-	TRBV7-9	TGTGCCAGCAGCGCGCACAGGGATCAGCCCCAGCATTTT	CASSAHRDQPQHF
19	TRBJ2-3	-	TRBD2	TRBV10-3	TGTGCCATCAGTGAGTCCGGGACTAGCGGTTTCACTAGCACAGATACGCAGTATTTT	CAISESGTSGFTSTDTQYF
14	TRBJ2-3	many	-	TRBV29-1	TGCAGCGTTGTGGGGCGGCTAGTTGCAGATACGCAGTATTTT	CSVVGRLVADTQYF
13	TRBJ2-3	many	-	TRBV29-1	TGCAGCGCTGATGCAGGGGTAATAGATACGCAGTATTTT	CSADAGVIDTQYF
16	TRBJ2-5	many	TRBD2	TRBV25-1	TGTGCCAGCAGCCCCCCGCGTAGCGGGGTCCAAGAGACCCAGTACTTC	CASSPPRSGVQETQYF
16	TRBJ2-3	-	-	TRBV21-1	TGTGCCAGCAGCAAAGGGGGGACAGGGGGCACAGATACGCAGTATTTT	CASSKGGTGGTDTQYF
14	TRBJ2-5	-	-	TRBV19	TGTGCCAGTAGTACCGACAACCCAACCGAGACCCAGTACTTC	CASSTDNPTETQYF
17	TRBJ2-2	few	-	TRBV18	TGTGCCAGCTCACCACCCTCAGGGACACTGAACACCGGGGAGCTGTTTTTT	CASSPPSGTLNTGELFF
16	TRBJ2-5	few	TRBD2	TRBV7-2	TGTGCCAGCAGCCGGACTAGCGGGGGGGCCAGTGAGACCCAGTACTTC	CASSRTSGGASETQYF
16	TRBJ2-4	-	-	TRBV4-3	TGCGCCAGCAGCCAAGAAACCGGAGTAGCCAAAAACATTCAGTACTTC	CASSQETGVAKNIQYF
16	TRBJ2-3	few	TRBD2	TRBV20-1	TGCAGTGCTAGGAGGCTAGCGGGGACAAGCACAGATACGCAGTATTTT	CSARRLAGTSTDTQYF
15	TRBJ2-5	-	-	TRBV7-9	TGTGCCAGCAGCTTAGGAGCCGGAGTAGGAGAGACCCAGTACTTC	CASSLGAGVGETQYF
14	TRBJ2-1	many	-	TRBV25-1	TGTGCCAGCAGTGAATCCGGGCATAACAATGAGCAGTTCTTC	CASSESGHNNEQFF
15	TRBJ2-1	many	TRBD2	TRBV7-9	TGTGCCAGCAGGCAGAGGACTAGAGAATACAATGAGCAGTTCTTC	CASRQRTREYNEQFF
12	TRBJ2-1	many	TRBD2	TRBV5-1	TGCGCCAGCAGCACTAGCGGGGGAGAGCAGTTCTTC	CASSTSGGEQFF
15	TRBJ2-7	-	TRBD1	TRBV6-2/TRBV6-3	TGTGCCAGCAGCCACCGGACAGGGGGGGCCTACGAGCAGTACTTC	CASSHRTGGAYEQYF
15	TRBJ2-1	-	TRBD2	TRBV6-2/TRBV6-3	TGTGCCAGCAGTTACGGGCGGGGGGGCCACAATGAGCAGTTCTTC	CASSYGRGGHNEQFF
14	TRBJ1-4	many	-	TRBV4-2	TGTGCCAGCAGCCAAAGGACAGCCCAAAGAAAACTGTTTTTT	CASSQRTAQRKLFF
13	TRBJ2-7	many	TRBD2	TRBV5-1	TGCGCCAGCAGCGGGACTAGCCTCTACGAGCAGTACTTC	CASSGTSLYEQYF
16	TRBJ2-2	many	-	TRBV28	TGTGCCAGCACCCTATCCGCCGGGACACCTTCCGGGGAGCTGTTTTTT	CASTLSAGTPSGELFF
12	TRBJ2-7	many	-	TRBV5-1	TGCGCCAGCTCCGGGACGAACTACGAGCAGTACTTC	CASSGTNYEQYF